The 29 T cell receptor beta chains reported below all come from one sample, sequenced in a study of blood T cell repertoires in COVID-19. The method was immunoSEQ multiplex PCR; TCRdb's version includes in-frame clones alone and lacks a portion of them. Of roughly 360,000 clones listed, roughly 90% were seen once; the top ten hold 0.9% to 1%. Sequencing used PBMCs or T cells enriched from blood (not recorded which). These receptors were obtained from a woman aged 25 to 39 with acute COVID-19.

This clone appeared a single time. CDR3 amino acids: CASSLVPRGRLTDTQYF. The DNA of the CDR3 is TGTGCCAGCAGCTTGGTTCCTAGGGGGCGATTGACAGATACGCAGTATTTT. This sequence joins TRBV5-5 and TRBJ2-3; TRBD1 matches at 7 bases. V shed 0 bases and J 3 bases; nucleotides not matched to a gene: 10. The germline CDR1 and CDR2 sequences are SGHKS and YYEKEE (reference sequence). The CDR3 contains 17 residues.

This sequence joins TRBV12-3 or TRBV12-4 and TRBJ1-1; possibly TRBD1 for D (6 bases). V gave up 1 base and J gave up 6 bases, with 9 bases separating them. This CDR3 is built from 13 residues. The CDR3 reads CASSLVSGAEAFF. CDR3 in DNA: TGTGCCAGCAGTTTAGTTTCAGGGGCTGAAGCTTTCTTT.

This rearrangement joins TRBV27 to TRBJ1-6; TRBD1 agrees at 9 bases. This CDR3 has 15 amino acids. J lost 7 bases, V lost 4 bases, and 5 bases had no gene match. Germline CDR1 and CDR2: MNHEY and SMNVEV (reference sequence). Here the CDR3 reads CASSWDRAFNSPLHF. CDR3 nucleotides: TGTGCCAGCAGTTGGGACAGGGCCTTCAATTCACCCCTCCACTTT.

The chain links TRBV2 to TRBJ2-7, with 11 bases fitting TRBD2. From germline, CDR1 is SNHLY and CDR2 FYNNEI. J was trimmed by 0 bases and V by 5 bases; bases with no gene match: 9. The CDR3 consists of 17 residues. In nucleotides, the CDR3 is TGTGCCAGCAGTAGGCGTGGACTAGCGGGTAGCTCCTACGAGCAGTACTTC. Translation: CASSRRGLAGSSYEQYF.

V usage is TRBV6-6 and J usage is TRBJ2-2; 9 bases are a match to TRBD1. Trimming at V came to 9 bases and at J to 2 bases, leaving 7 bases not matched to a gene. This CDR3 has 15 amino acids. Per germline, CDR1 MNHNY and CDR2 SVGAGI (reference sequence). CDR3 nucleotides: TGTGCCAGTAAAACAGGGGGCTTAAACACCGGGGAGCTGTTTTTT. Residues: CASKTGGLNTGELFF.

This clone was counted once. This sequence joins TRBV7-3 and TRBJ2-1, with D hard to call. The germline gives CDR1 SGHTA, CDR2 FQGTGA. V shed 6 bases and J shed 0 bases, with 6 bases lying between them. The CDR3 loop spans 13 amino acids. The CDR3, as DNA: TGTGCCAGCAGGTCTAGCTCCTACAATGAGCAGTTCTTC. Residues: CASRSSSYNEQFF.

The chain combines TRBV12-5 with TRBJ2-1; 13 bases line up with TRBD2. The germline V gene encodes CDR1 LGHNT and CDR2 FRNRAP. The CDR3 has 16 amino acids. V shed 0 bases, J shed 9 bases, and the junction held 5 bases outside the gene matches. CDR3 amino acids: CASGLVLAGGTIEQFF. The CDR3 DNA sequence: TGTGCTAGTGGTTTGGTACTAGCGGGGGGGACAATTGAGCAGTTCTTC.

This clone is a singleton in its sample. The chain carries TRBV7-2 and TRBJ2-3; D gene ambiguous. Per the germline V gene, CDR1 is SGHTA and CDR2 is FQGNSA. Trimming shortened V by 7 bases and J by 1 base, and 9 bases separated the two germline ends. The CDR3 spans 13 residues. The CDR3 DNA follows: TGTGCCAGCACCCTCCCCGGCACAGATACGCAGTATTTT. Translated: CASTLPGTDTQYF.

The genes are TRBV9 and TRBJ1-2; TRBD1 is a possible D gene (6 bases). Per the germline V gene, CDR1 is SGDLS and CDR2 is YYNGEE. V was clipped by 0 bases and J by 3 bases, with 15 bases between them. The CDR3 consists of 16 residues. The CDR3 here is CASSVDVRGLDYGYTF. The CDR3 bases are TGTGCCAGCAGCGTAGATGTCAGGGGATTAGACTATGGCTACACCTTC.

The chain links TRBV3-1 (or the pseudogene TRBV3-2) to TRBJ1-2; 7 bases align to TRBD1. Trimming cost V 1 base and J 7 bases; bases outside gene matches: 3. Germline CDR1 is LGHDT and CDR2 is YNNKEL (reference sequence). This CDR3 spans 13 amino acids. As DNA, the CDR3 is TGTGCCAGCAGCCAAGCTCGGGACAGTGGCTACACCTTC. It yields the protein CASSQARDSGYTF.

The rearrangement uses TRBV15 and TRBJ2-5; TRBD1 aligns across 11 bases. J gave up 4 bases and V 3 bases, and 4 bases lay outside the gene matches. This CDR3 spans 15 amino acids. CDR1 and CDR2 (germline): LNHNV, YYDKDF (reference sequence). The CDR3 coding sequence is TGTGCCACCAGCAGGGACAGGGGGCTGGGAGAGACCCAGTACTTC. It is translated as CATSRDRGLGETQYF.

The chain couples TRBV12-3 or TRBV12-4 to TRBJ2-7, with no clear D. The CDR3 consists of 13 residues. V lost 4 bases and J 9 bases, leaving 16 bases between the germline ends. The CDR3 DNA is TGTGCCAGCAGTTCTCCGTCGTCTAGGTGGCAGTACTTC. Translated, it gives CASSSPSSRWQYF.

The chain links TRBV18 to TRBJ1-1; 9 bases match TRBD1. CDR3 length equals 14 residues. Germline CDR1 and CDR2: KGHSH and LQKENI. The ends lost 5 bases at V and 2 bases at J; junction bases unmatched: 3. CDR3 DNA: TGTGCCAGCTCATCGGGACAGGGAAACACTGAAGCTTTCTTT. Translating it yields CASSSGQGNTEAFF.

This CDR3 reads CASSGSGSLYEQYF. The DNA of the CDR3 is TGCGCCAGCAGTGGGAGCGGGAGCCTCTACGAGCAGTACTTC. The chain combines TRBV10-2 with TRBJ2-7, with 8 bases identical to TRBD2. Germline CDR1 is WSHSY and CDR2 is SAAADI. V gave up 4 bases and J gave up 3 bases; unmatched junction bases: 5. The CDR3 extends over 14 amino acids.

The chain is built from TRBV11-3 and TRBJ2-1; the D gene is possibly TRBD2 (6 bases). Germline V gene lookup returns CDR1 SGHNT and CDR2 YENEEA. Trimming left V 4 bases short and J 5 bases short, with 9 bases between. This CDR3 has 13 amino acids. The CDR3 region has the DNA TGTGCCAGCAGCTACGGGGGTCACAATGAGCAGTTCTTC. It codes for CASSYGGHNEQFF.

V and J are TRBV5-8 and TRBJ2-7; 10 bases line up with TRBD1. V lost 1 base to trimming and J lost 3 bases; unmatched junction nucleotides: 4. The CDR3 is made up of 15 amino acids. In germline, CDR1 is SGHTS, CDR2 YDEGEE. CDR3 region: CASSLSWTGGYEQYF. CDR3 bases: TGTGCCAGCAGCTTGTCATGGACAGGGGGCTACGAGCAGTACTTC.

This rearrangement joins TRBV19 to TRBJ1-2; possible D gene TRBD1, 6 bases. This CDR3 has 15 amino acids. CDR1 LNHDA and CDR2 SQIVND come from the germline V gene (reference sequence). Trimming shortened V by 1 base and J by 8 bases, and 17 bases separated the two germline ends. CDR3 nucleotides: TGTGCCAGTAGTATAGCCCCCACAGGGCCGGGGGGCTACACCTTC. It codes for CASSIAPTGPGGYTF.

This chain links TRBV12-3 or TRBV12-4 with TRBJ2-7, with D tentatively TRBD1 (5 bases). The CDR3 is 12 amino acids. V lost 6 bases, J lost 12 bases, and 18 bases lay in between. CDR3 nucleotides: TGTGCCAGCAGGATCGCGCAGGGTGCTCGGTACTTC. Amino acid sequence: CASRIAQGARYF.

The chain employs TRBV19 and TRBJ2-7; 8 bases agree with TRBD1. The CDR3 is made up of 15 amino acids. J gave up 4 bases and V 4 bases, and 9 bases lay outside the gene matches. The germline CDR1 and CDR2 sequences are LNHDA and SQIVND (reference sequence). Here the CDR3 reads CASSTIGQGGYEQYF. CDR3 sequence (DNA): TGTGCCAGTAGTACCATAGGACAGGGTGGTTACGAGCAGTACTTC.

The CDR3 DNA sequence: TGCGCCAGCAGCTTGGGCCGGGAGACCCAGTACTTC. As protein: CASSLGRETQYF. The chain combines TRBV5-1 with TRBJ2-5; D is ambiguous. V was cut by 0 bases and J by 5 bases, with 5 bases left in between. In germline, CDR1 is SGHRS, CDR2 YFSETQ. The length of the CDR3 is 12 residues. Based on the CDR3 plus reference TRBV5-1 and TRBJ2-5, the full variable domain is KAGVTQTPRYLIKTRGQQVTLSCSPISGHRSVSWYQQTPGQGLQFLFEYFSETQRNKGNFPGRFSGRQFSNSRSEMNVSTLELGDSALYLCASSLGRETQYFGPGTRLLVL.

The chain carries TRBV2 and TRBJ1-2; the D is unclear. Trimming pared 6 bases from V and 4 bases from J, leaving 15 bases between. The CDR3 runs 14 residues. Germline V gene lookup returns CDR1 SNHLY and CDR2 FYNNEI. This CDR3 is CASSSGEYGYGYTF. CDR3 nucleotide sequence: TGTGCCAGCAGCTCCGGGGAGTACGGCTATGGCTACACCTTC.

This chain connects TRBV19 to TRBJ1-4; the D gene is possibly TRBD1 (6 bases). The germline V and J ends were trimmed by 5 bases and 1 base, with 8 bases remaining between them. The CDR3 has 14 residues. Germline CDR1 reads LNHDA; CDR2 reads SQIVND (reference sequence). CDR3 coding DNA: TGTGCCAGTAGTGGGACAATAACTAATGAAAAACTGTTTTTT. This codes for CASSGTITNEKLFF.

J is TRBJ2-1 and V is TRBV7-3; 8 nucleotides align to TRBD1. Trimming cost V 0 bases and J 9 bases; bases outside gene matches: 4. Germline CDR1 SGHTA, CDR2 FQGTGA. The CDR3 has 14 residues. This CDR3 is CASSLTRQGAEQFF. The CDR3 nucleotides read TGTGCCAGCAGCTTAACGAGGCAGGGGGCTGAGCAGTTCTTC.

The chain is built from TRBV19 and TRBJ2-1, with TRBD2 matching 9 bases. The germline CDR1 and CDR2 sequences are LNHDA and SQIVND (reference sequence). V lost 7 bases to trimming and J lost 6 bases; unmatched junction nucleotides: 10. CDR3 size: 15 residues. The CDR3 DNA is TGTGCCAGTACCACGGGCGGGGGGGCCTTCAATGAGCAGTTCTTC. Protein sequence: CASTTGGGAFNEQFF.

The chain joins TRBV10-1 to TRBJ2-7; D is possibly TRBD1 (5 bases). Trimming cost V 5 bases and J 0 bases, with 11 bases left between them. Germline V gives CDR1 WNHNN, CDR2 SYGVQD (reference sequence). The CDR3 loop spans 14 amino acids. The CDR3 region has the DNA TGCGCCAGCAGTTCGACAGAAAGCTCCTACGAGCAGTACTTC. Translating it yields CASSSTESSYEQYF.

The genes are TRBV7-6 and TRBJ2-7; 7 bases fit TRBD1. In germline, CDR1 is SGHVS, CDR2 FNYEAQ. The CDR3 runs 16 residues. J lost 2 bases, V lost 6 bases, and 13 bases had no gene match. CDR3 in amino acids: CASSPQIRGNTYEQYF. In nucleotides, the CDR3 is TGTGCCAGCAGTCCGCAGATCAGGGGGAACACCTACGAGCAGTACTTC.

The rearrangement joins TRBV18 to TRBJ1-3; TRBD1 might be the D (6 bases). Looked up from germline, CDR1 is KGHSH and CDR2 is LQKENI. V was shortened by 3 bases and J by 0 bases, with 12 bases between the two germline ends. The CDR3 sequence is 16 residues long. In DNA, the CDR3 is TGTGCCAGCTCACCCCCAAGACAGGTCTCTGGAAACACCATATATTTT. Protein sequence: CASSPPRQVSGNTIYF.

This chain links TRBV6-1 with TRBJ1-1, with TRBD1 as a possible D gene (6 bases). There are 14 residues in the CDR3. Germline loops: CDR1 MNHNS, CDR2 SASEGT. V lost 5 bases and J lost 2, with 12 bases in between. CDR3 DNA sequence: TGTGCCAGCAGTAACGCAGGGGTAAACACTGAAGCTTTCTTT. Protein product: CASSNAGVNTEAFF.

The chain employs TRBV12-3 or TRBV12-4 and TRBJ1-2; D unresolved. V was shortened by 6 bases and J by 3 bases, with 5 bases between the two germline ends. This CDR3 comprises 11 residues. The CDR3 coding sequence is TGTGCCAGCAGACGGGACTATGGCTACACCTTC. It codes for CASRRDYGYTF.